Below, one TCR beta chain is given with its context. The CDR3 is 11 residues long. Germline CDR1 and CDR2: GTSNPN and SVGIG (reference sequence). V was shortened by 1 base and J by 16 bases, with 11 bases between the two germline ends. The source of the sample is a study of CD8+ T cells in alopecia areata. Peripheral blood, together with lesional scalp punch biopsies, was collected from alopecia areata patients. RNA extraction and reverse transcription yielded cDNA as sequencing template. Clones were sequenced by immunoSEQ multiplex PCR, and TCRdb holds only the in-frame ones, with some missing. The repertoire has fewer than 100,000 clones, nearly 45% of them found once; the top ten carry under 0.9%.

The receptor's source is a human donor with alopecia areata. The specimen sequenced was CD4+ T cells sorted from blood. The rearrangement links TRBV30 to TRBJ1-6, with D possibly being TRBD1 (5 bases). The CDR3 bases are TGTGCCTGGAGTGGGGCAGGGAAACTCCACTTT. It codes for CAWSGAGKLHF.